These T cell receptor beta chains were read from a single sample in a study of T cell responses to AZD1222 COVID-19 vaccine. Assay: immunoSEQ multiplex PCR; the TCRdb copy retains only in-frame clones and omits some. The data contain more than 70,000 clones, around nine tenths of them singletons. The sample here was peripheral blood, taken 28 days after the second AZD1222 dose. These TCRs come from an adult who received the AZD1222 COVID-19 vaccine. The CDR3 runs from the conserved cysteine through the conserved F or W. The D gene is left open where the match is weak. Clone size is given for some rows only: seen once, a few or many times, or a class if the clone is expanded.

clone size: -; J gene: TRBJ1-4; V gene: TRBV6-1; D gene: -; CDR3 protein: CASSEAVGDPEKLFF; CDR3 DNA: TGTGCCAGCAGTGAAGCGGTAGGCGATCCTGAAAAACTGTTTTTT
clone size: -; J gene: TRBJ1-5; V gene: TRBV5-6; D gene: -; CDR3 protein: CASSFGGEQPQHF; CDR3 DNA: TGTGCCAGCAGCTTCGGGGGTGAGCAGCCCCAGCATTTT
clone size: -; J gene: TRBJ2-7; V gene: TRBV5-1; D gene: -; CDR3 protein: CASSLVVGTYEQYF; CDR3 DNA: TGCGCCAGCAGCTTGGTCGTAGGGACCTACGAGCAGTACTTC
clone size: -; J gene: TRBJ2-2; V gene: TRBV2; D gene: TRBD2; CDR3 protein: CGKRSGGHSNTGELFF; CDR3 DNA: TGTGGAAAAAGAAGCGGGGGACATTCGAACACCGGGGAGCTGTTTTTT
clone size: -; J gene: TRBJ1-1; V gene: TRBV14; D gene: -; CDR3 protein: CASSPLTGRRVNTEAFF; CDR3 DNA: TGTGCCAGCAGCCCACTTACAGGAAGACGGGTGAACACTGAAGCTTTCTTT
clone size: -; J gene: TRBJ1-2; V gene: TRBV19; D gene: -; CDR3 protein: CASTENTGLGYTF; CDR3 DNA: TGTGCCAGTACCGAGAACACAGGGCTGGGCTACACCTTC
clone size: once; J gene: TRBJ1-5; V gene: TRBV5-1; D gene: -; CDR3 protein: CASSLAGQSNQPQHF; CDR3 DNA: TGCGCCAGCAGCTTGGCAGGGCAGAGTAATCAGCCCCAGCATTTT
clone size: -; J gene: TRBJ2-7; V gene: TRBV2; D gene: -; CDR3 protein: CASSESGGGYEQYF; CDR3 DNA: TGTGCCAGCAGTGAATCAGGGGGAGGCTACGAGCAGTACTTC
clone size: -; J gene: TRBJ1-4; V gene: TRBV6-5; D gene: -; CDR3 protein: CASSYGGVLGEKLFF; CDR3 DNA: TGTGCCAGCAGTTATGGGGGGGTACTTGGTGAAAAACTGTTTTTT
clone size: -; J gene: TRBJ1-4; V gene: TRBV7-6; D gene: -; CDR3 protein: CASKRADATNEKLFF; CDR3 DNA: TGTGCCAGCAAAAGGGCCGATGCAACTAATGAAAAACTGTTTTTT
clone size: -; J gene: TRBJ1-6; V gene: TRBV5-8; D gene: TRBD1; CDR3 protein: CAVRAFGQGNSPLHF; CDR3 DNA: TGTGCCGTTAGGGCCTTTGGACAGGGAAATTCACCCCTCCACTTT
clone size: -; J gene: TRBJ1-5; V gene: TRBV19; D gene: -; CDR3 protein: CASRDDGNQPQHF; CDR3 DNA: TGTGCCAGTAGAGATGACGGCAATCAGCCCCAGCATTTT
clone size: -; J gene: TRBJ1-6; V gene: TRBV19; D gene: -; CDR3 protein: CASSIDWRAAYNSPLHF; CDR3 DNA: TGTGCCAGTAGTATAGATTGGCGGGCCGCCTATAATTCACCCCTCCACTTT
clone size: once; J gene: TRBJ1-3; V gene: TRBV10-2; D gene: TRBD1; CDR3 protein: CASSVTGRSSGNTIYF; CDR3 DNA: TGCGCCAGCAGCGTGACAGGGCGTAGCTCTGGAAACACCATATATTTT
clone size: -; J gene: TRBJ1-1; V gene: TRBV6-5; D gene: TRBD1; CDR3 protein: CASSNPGQANTEAFF; CDR3 DNA: TGTGCCAGCAGTAATCCGGGACAGGCGAACACTGAAGCTTTCTTT
clone size: -; J gene: TRBJ1-1; V gene: TRBV18; D gene: -; CDR3 protein: CASSPVRGGKDTEAFF; CDR3 DNA: TGTGCCAGCTCACCCGTTAGGGGGGGCAAGGACACTGAAGCTTTCTTT
clone size: -; J gene: TRBJ2-7; V gene: TRBV19; D gene: -; CDR3 protein: CASSEGPGWSEEQYF; CDR3 DNA: TGTGCCAGTAGTGAGGGACCGGGTTGGAGCGAGGAGCAGTACTTC